This T cell receptor beta chain was observed in a study of T cells in Graves' hyperthyroidism and ophthalmopathy. This clonotype has at least ten counts. Isolation of PBMCs was performed on about 9.9 ml fresh peripheral blood. Trimming cost V 5 bases and J 8 bases, with 13 bases left between them. CDR3 length: 13 amino acids. Germline CDR1 SGHTA, CDR2 FQGTGA. RNA transcripts were the template for amplifying TCR beta CDR3 regions. The TCR CDR3 first-round RT-PCR relied on the HTBI primer set. TCRdb re-called the multiplex PCR reads with MiXCR, one entry per CDR3 protein. The sample gives a few hundred thousand distinct CDR3 sequences, less than 20% of which show up once; 6.5% to 8% is in the top ten.

This receptor was obtained from a woman in her 30s with Graves' hyperthyroidism. The specimen sequenced was blood. This chain uses TRBV7-3 with TRBJ2-1; tentatively, D is TRBD1 or TRBD2 (6 bases each). Written as DNA, the CDR3 is TGTGCCAGCAGCCCCTTCGGGGGCGATGAGCAGTTCTTC. Its protein is CASSPFGGDEQFF.